This entry lists 7 T cell receptor beta chains sequenced from one sample in a study of PD-L1 blockade in urothelial cancer (dated by TCRdb to 2015 to 2018). The library was produced with the immunoSEQ multiplex PCR assay. TCRdb stores this immuneACCESS table with in-frame sequences only. Part of the clones is absent; in the studies checked, under half of the shortfall reflects unresolved V genes, and no reason is known for the rest. This sample is represented by approximately 80,000 clones; roughly 87% of them were singletons. 9.5% of the sample lies in the top ten. Sample: PBMCs, taken around atezolizumab (anti-PD-L1) treatment. These TCRs come from an older man with urothelial cancer.

The chain carries TRBV7-9 and TRBJ2-2; 11 nucleotides align to TRBD1. Trimming took 2 bases from V and 9 from J; bases not matched to a gene: 2. CDR1 and CDR2 (germline): SEHNR, FQNEAQ (reference sequence). The CDR3 is 14 amino acids. The CDR3 spells CASSLRTGGRELFF. DNA of the CDR3: TGTGCCAGCAGCTTAAGGACAGGGGGCCGGGAGCTGTTTTTT.

The chain joins TRBV7-3 to TRBJ2-1; 13 bases are a match to TRBD2. Germline values: CDR1 SGHTA, CDR2 FQGTGA. This CDR3 is built from 16 residues. V shed 5 bases, J shed 9 bases, and the junction held 10 bases outside the gene matches. The CDR3 loop reads CASSPHGLAGVAEQFF. CDR3 sequence (DNA): TGTGCCAGCAGCCCCCATGGACTAGCGGGAGTGGCTGAGCAGTTCTTC.

This chain links TRBV4-3 with TRBJ2-1; 9 bases line up with TRBD2. The CDR3 has 17 amino acids. Germline V gives CDR1 LGHNA, CDR2 YSLEER. Losses at the gene ends were 0 bases for V and 4 bases for J; bases not matched to a gene: 7. In nucleotides, the CDR3 is TGCGCCAGCAGCCAAGATTGGGGACTAGCAGGATACAATGAGCAGTTCTTC. Protein sequence: CASSQDWGLAGYNEQFF.

In its sample, this clone was seen a few times. The chain carries TRBV28 and TRBJ1-2; D gene unclear. Trimming stripped 5 bases from V and 2 bases from J, with 12 bases between. Looked up from germline, CDR1 is MDHEN and CDR2 is SYDVKM. This CDR3 has 14 residues. The CDR3 coding sequence is TGTGCCAGCAGTGCAATGGCGGGAAACTATGGCTACACCTTC. Protein product: CASSAMAGNYGYTF.

The chain has TRBV5-1 and TRBJ2-1; 12 bases match TRBD2. V lost 4 bases, J lost 7 bases, and 9 bases stayed unmatched. The germline V gene encodes CDR1 SGHRS and CDR2 YFSETQ. There are 16 residues in the CDR3. The CDR3 reads CASSLSPSGGANEQFF. In DNA form, the CDR3 reads TGCGCCAGCAGCCTGAGCCCTAGCGGGGGGGCGAATGAGCAGTTCTTC.

The rearrangement uses TRBV7-9 and TRBJ2-5; TRBD2 matches at 10 bases. Germline-derived CDR1 and CDR2 are SEHNR and FQNEAQ (reference sequence). There are 16 residues in the CDR3. The trim removed 5 bases at V and 5 bases at J, leaving 11 bases unmatched. This CDR3 reads CASSHWAAGGGETQYF. DNA for the CDR3: TGTGCCAGCAGCCATTGGGCAGCGGGAGGGGGGGAGACCCAGTACTTC.

In the case of this clone: Other DNA sequences in the sample encode the same CDR3. V usage is TRBV5-1 and J usage is TRBJ2-3; 10 bases are a match to TRBD1. The CDR3 has 15 residues. CDR1 and CDR2 from the germline V gene are SGHRS and YFSETQ. V gave up 4 bases and J gave up 4 bases; unmatched junction bases: 6. CDR3 residues: CASSLGQGGPDTQYF. The CDR3 coding sequence is TGCGCCAGCAGCCTAGGACAGGGGGGCCCAGATACGCAGTATTTT.